The T cell receptor beta chain under discussion was sequenced for a study of low-dose radiotherapy and immunotherapy resistance in tumors. The wider study: Members of Cohort 1 were treated with 0.5 Gy per fraction every 2 weeks. The prescribed total PTV dose was 6.5 Gy. Aspirin was taken orally at 300 mg daily by patients, and this continued for four cycles from cycle 1 day 1.

Germline loops: CDR1 SGDLS, CDR2 YYNGEE. The CDR3 spans 15 residues. V was pared by 2 bases and J by 2 bases, with 11 bases between. All eligible patients presented with advanced solid tumors that contained no tumor-infiltrating lymphocytes. cDNA synthesis used a TRAV/TRBV-specific primer set for both chains. Amplification of TCRs used a constant-region primer and V-primer adapter for roughly 20 PCR cycles. TCRdb re-derived calls from the reads in MiXCR, one entry per CDR3 protein. This sample has 11,000 or so distinct CDR3 sequences, with 51% found just once. This TCR was recovered from a human donor with advanced metastatic prostate, ovarian, gallbladder or colorectal cancer (not recorded which). This table probably holds off-target reads from a library built for another chain. The J gene is TRBJ1-5, the V gene TRBV9; no clear D gene. The chain's CDR3 is CASSVGSGGNQPQHF. The CDR3 nucleotides are TGTGCCAGCAGCGTTGGGTCTGGGGGCAATCAGCCCCAGCATTTT.